The 15 T cell receptor beta chains below come from one sample, sequenced in a study of identifying expanded T cells in peripheral blood. Repertoires were generated with immunoSEQ multiplex PCR, while TCRdb's copy carries only in-frame clones and drops some. The sample holds about 94,000 clones, around 90% seen once. Sequencing was done on a sample of blood. Receptors originate from a person aged 18 to 75 in good health.

This rearrangement joins TRBV10-3 to TRBJ2-7; a weak D match, TRBD2 (5 bases). The germline V and J ends were trimmed by 3 bases and 5 bases, with 11 bases remaining between them. The CDR3 totals 13 residues. Germline CDR1 reads ENHRY; CDR2 reads SYGVKD. The CDR3 nucleotides are TGTGCCATCAGTGAAACGGGAATGGACGAGCAGTACTTC. Residues: CAISETGMDEQYF.

This clone came up a few times. V usage is TRBV4-3 and J usage is TRBJ1-1, with 9 bases identical to TRBD1. CDR3 length equals 16 residues. Looked up from germline, CDR1 is LGHNA and CDR2 is YSLEER. The V gene end was trimmed by 1 base and the J gene end by 6 bases; junction bases not matched to a gene: 9. The CDR3 loop reads CASSQVGDRGFPEAFF. The CDR3 nucleotides read TGCGCCAGCAGCCAAGTAGGAGACAGGGGGTTCCCTGAAGCTTTCTTT.

The V gene is TRBV2, the J gene TRBJ1-2, with D possibly matching TRBD1 (5 bases). CDR1 is SNHLY and CDR2 is FYNNEI in the germline V gene. V lost 6 bases, J lost 7 bases, and 21 bases lay in between. The CDR3 length is 15 residues. This CDR3 is CASRLRGAYDPGYTF. In nucleotides, the CDR3 is TGTGCCAGCAGATTACGGGGCGCATATGACCCTGGCTACACCTTC.

V gene TRBV7-9 combines with J gene TRBJ1-1, with 10 bases fitting TRBD1. Germline V gene sequence: CDR1 SEHNR, CDR2 FQNEAQ (reference sequence). This CDR3 is built from 15 residues. The V segment lost 5 bases and the J segment 5 bases; nucleotides outside the gene matches: 8. DNA for the CDR3: TGTGCCAGCAGCGCCTTGACAGGGGGCGCGACTGAAGCTTTCTTT. This translates into CASSALTGGATEAFF.

J is TRBJ1-1 and V is TRBV7-8; TRBD1 aligns across 8 bases. The CDR3 loop spans 15 amino acids. The V gene end was trimmed by 5 bases and the J gene end by 5 bases; junction bases not matched to a gene: 10. The germline CDR1 and CDR2 sequences are SGHVS and FQNEAQ. Written as DNA, the CDR3 is TGTGCCAGCAGCGCACGACAGGGGAAGGGTACTGAAGCTTTCTTT. This sequence encodes CASSARQGKGTEAFF.

The V call is TRBV6-6, the J call TRBJ1-1, with a weak D call TRBD1 (6 bases). The CDR3 contains 13 residues. Germline V gene lookup returns CDR1 MNHNY and CDR2 SVGAGI (reference sequence). V shed 2 bases and J shed 5 bases, with 9 bases lying between them. The CDR3 nucleotides read TGTGCCAGCAGTTACGGGGGGCGTACTGAAGCTTTCTTT. Residues: CASSYGGRTEAFF.

This clone has only a few counts. The genes are TRBV7-9 and TRBJ2-4, with TRBD2 matching over 13 bases. This CDR3 region has 16 residues. Germline assignment: CDR1 SEHNR and CDR2 FQNEAQ (reference sequence). V shed 5 bases and J 6 bases; nucleotides not matched to a gene: 7. The CDR3 reads CASSDRTSGSGNIQYF. CDR3 bases: TGTGCCAGCAGCGATAGGACTAGCGGGAGTGGAAACATTCAGTACTTC.

This clone was seen a single time. The CDR3 DNA reads as TGTGCCAGCATGAGAGGACAGGGTAGGAACACCATATATTTT. This codes for CASMRGQGRNTIYF. V is TRBV2 and J is TRBJ1-3; 8 bases are a match to TRBD1. The CDR3 has 14 residues. Trimming removed 7 bases from V and 7 bases from J; junction bases left unmatched: 9. In germline, CDR1 is SNHLY, CDR2 FYNNEI.

The chain combines TRBV25-1 with TRBJ2-1, with D uncertain. The CDR3 is made up of 15 amino acids. V gave up 3 bases and J gave up 3 bases, with 12 bases separating them. The germline V gene encodes CDR1 MGHDK and CDR2 SYGVNS. CDR3 region: CASSDAGYRYNEQFF. For the CDR3, the DNA is TGTGCCAGCAGTGACGCCGGGTATCGCTACAATGAGCAGTTCTTC.

V is TRBV5-1 and J is TRBJ2-5; D is ambiguous. This CDR3 is built from 11 residues. CDR1 is SGHRS and CDR2 is YFSETQ in the germline V gene. V was shortened by 5 bases and J by 5 bases, with 7 bases between the two germline ends. CDR3 loop: CASSNGETQYF. The DNA for the CDR3 is TGCGCCAGCAGTAACGGGGAGACCCAGTACTTC.

V and J are TRBV25-1 and TRBJ1-1, with a weak D call TRBD1 (5 bases). CDR1 and CDR2 (germline): MGHDK, SYGVNS. The CDR3 is 13 amino acids. Trimming cost V 7 bases and J 1 base, with 10 bases left between them. As DNA, the CDR3 is TGTGCCAGCACTTCTGGACAGAACACTGAAGCTTTCTTT. Translated, it gives CASTSGQNTEAFF.

The count of this clone is one. J is TRBJ2-4 and V is TRBV15; D is uncertain. The V and J ends lost 0 bases and 10 bases respectively, with 7 bases between them. CDR3 length equals 12 residues. Germline V gene sequence: CDR1 LNHNV, CDR2 YYDKDF (reference sequence). The CDR3 sequence: CATSRDMGIQYF. The CDR3 nucleotides are TGTGCCACCAGCAGAGACATGGGGATTCAGTACTTC.

The rearrangement joins TRBV5-6 to TRBJ1-4; D gene ambiguous. Between the trimmed V and J ends, which lost 2 bases and 6 bases, there was a span of 11 bases. In germline, CDR1 is SGHDT, CDR2 YYEEEE. This CDR3 contains 14 residues. CDR3 in amino acids: CASSFFGVHEKLFF. CDR3 bases: TGTGCCAGCAGCTTTTTCGGAGTTCATGAAAAACTGTTTTTT. The whole variable domain, remainder taken from reference TRBV5-6 and TRBJ1-4, is DAGVTQSPTHLIKTRGQQVTLRCSPKSGHDTVSWYQQALGQGPQFIFQYYEEEERQRGNFPDRFSGHQFPNYSSELNVNALLLGDSALYLCASSFFGVHEKLFFGSGTQLSVL.

The chain combines TRBV7-6 with TRBJ2-1; 11 positions match TRBD2. Per the germline V gene, CDR1 is SGHVS and CDR2 is FNYEAQ. This CDR3 is 19 amino acids long. The ends lost 6 bases at V and 2 bases at J; junction bases unmatched: 15. Here the CDR3 DNA reads TGTGCCAGCAGTTTGGGCGCGACCGGGACTAGCGGTCCCTACAATGAGCAGTTCTTC. Encoded protein: CASSLGATGTSGPYNEQFF.

The chain recombines TRBV5-5 with TRBJ2-5; D not certain. Between the trimmed V and J ends, which lost 0 bases and 4 bases, there was a span of 7 bases. Germline V gene data show CDR1 as SGHKS and CDR2 as YYEKEE (reference sequence). The CDR3 consists of 13 residues. CDR3 coding DNA: TGTGCCAGCAGCTTGGTTCAAAGAGAGACCCAGTACTTC. Translated: CASSLVQRETQYF.